This T cell receptor (beta chain) was recovered during a study of blood T cells in healthy people across ages. The table lists this clonotype with a few counts. Germline CDR1 and CDR2: MNHNY and SVGAGI (reference sequence). Trimming removed 6 bases from V and 11 bases from J; junction bases left unmatched: 6. This CDR3 has 11 residues. Total RNA was extracted at no less than 5.5 micrograms per sample. PCR was performed a second time for about 7 to 12 cycles using a sample-barcoded 5' primer and a J-beta primer mix. One entry per CDR3 protein, called by TCRdb with MiXCR from the 5' RACE reads. The sample has approximately 770,000 distinct CDR3 sequences, 58% seen once.

The sequencing input was blood. This clonotype was sampled from a man aged 25-45 years in good health. This chain uses TRBV6-6 with TRBJ2-7, with TRBD1 identical over 8 bases. CDR3 coding DNA: TGTGCCAGCAGAATTCAGGGGGCGGAGTACTTC. Translated, it gives CASRIQGAEYF.